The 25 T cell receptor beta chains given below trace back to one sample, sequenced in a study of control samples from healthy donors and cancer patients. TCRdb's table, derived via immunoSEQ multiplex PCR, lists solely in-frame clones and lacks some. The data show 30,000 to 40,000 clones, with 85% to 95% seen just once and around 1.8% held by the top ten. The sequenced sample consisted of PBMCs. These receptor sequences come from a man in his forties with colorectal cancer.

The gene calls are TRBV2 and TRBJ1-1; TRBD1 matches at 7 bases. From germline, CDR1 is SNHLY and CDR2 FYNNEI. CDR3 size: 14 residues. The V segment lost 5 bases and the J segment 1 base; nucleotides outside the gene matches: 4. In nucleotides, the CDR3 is TGTGCCAGCAGTTATTCAGGGGGGAACACTGAAGCTTTCTTT. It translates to CASSYSGGNTEAFF.

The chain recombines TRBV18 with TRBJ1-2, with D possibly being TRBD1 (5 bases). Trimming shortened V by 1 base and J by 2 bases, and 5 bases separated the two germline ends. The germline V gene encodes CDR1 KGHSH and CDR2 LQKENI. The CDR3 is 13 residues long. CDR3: CASSPQGNYGYTF. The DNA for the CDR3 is TGTGCCAGCTCACCACAGGGGAACTATGGCTACACCTTC.

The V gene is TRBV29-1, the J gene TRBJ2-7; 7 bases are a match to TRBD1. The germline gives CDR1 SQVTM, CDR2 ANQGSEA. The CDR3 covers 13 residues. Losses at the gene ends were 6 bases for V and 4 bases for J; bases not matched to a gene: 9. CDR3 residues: CSVWDSRSYEQYF. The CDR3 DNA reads TGCAGCGTGTGGGACAGCAGGTCATACGAGCAGTACTTC.

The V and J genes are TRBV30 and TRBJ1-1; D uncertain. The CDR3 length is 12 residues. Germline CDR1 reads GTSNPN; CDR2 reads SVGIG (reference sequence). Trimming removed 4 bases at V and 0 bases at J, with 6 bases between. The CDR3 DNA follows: TGTGCCTGGAAGGTTATGAACACTGAAGCTTTCTTT. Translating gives CAWKVMNTEAFF.

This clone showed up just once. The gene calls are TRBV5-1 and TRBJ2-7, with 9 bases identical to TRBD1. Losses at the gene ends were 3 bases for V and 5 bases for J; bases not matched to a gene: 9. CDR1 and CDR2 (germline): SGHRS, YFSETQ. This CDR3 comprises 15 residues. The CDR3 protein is CASSYSGDRVDEQYF. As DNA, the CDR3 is TGCGCCAGCAGCTATTCGGGGGACAGGGTCGACGAGCAGTACTTC.

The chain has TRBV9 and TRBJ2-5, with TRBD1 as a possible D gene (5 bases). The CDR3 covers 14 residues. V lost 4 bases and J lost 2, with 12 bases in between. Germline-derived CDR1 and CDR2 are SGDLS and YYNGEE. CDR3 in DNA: TGTGCCAGCAGCCCCCACAGGACGCAAGAGACCCAGTACTTC. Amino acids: CASSPHRTQETQYF. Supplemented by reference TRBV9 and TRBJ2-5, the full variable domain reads DSGVTQTPKHLITATGQRVTLRCSPRSGDLSVYWYQQSLDQGLQFLIQYYNGEERAKGNILERFSAQQFPDLHSELNLSSLELGDSALYFCASSPHRTQETQYFGPGTRLLVL.

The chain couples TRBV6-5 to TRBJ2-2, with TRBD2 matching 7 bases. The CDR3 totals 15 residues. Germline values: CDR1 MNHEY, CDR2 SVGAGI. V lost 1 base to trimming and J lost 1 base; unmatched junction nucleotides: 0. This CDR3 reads CASSYWGGNTGELFF. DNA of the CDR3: TGTGCCAGCAGTTACTGGGGGGGGAACACCGGGGAGCTGTTTTTT.

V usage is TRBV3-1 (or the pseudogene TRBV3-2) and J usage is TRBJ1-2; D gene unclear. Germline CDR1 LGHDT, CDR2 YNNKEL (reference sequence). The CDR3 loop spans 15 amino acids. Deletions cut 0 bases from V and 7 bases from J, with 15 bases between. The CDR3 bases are TGTGCCAGCAGCCAAGATCCGGGGTTAGTCAGTGGCTACACCTTC. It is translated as CASSQDPGLVSGYTF.

The CDR3, as DNA: TGTGCCAGCAGCTTAGTTTTTGACCCTAAAAACTATGGCTACACCTTC. Translated: CASSLVFDPKNYGYTF. J is TRBJ1-2 and V is TRBV7-8; D gene ambiguous. CDR1 is SGHVS and CDR2 is FQNEAQ in the germline V gene. The CDR3 totals 16 residues. V was clipped by 1 base and J by 2 bases, with 14 bases between them.

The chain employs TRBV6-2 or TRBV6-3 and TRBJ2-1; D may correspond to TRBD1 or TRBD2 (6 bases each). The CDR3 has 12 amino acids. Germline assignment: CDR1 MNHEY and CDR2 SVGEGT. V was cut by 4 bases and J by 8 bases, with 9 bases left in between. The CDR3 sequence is CASSFGGDEQFF. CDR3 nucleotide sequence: TGTGCCAGCAGTTTCGGGGGCGATGAGCAGTTCTTC.

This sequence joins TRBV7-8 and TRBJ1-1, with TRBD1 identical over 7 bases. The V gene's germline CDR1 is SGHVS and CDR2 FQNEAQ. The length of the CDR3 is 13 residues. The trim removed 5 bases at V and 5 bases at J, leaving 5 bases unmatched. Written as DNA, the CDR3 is TGTGCCAGCAGCACAGACAGGGCGACTGAAGCTTTCTTT. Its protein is CASSTDRATEAFF.

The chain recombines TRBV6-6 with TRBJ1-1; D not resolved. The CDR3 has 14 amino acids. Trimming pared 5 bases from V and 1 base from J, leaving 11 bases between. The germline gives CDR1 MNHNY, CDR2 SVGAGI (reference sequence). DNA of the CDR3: TGTGCCAGCAGTCCCCTTCTAGAGAACACTGAAGCTTTCTTT. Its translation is CASSPLLENTEAFF.

The DNA of the CDR3 is TGTGCCAGCAGCTTGAGGGCACTAGCGGGATACAATGAGCAGTTCTTC. The encoded protein is CASSLRALAGYNEQFF. This sequence joins TRBV5-6 and TRBJ2-1, with 10 bases identical to TRBD2. CDR3 length: 16 residues. The V gene end was trimmed by 1 base and the J gene end by 4 bases; junction bases not matched to a gene: 5. Germline-derived CDR1 and CDR2 are SGHDT and YYEEEE.

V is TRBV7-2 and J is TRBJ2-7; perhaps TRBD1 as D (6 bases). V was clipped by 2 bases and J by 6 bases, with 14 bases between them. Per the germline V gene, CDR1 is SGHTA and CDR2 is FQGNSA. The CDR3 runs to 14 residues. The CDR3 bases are TGTGCCAGCAGCTTACTGTCTCAGGGGACCGAGCAGTACTTC. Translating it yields CASSLLSQGTEQYF.

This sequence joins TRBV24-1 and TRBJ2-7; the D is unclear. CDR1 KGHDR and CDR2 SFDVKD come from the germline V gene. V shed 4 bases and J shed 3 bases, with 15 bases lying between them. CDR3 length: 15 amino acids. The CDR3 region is CATSDPTASHYEQYF. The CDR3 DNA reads TGTGCCACCAGTGACCCGACCGCCTCGCACTACGAGCAGTACTTC.

This CDR3 reads CASSEQGRDTEAFF. The CDR3 region has the DNA TGTGCCAGCAGTGAGCAGGGCCGGGACACTGAAGCTTTCTTT. The chain has TRBV6-1 and TRBJ1-1, with a weak D call TRBD1 (5 bases). Deletions cut 3 bases from V and 3 bases from J, with 11 bases between. This CDR3 has 14 amino acids. In germline, CDR1 is MNHNS, CDR2 SASEGT.

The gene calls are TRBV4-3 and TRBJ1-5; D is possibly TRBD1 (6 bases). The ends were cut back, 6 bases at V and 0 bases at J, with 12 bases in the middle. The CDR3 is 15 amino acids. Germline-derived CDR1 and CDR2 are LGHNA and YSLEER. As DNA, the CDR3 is TGCGCCAGCAGACAGGGACGGAATAGCAATCAGCCCCAGCATTTT. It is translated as CASRQGRNSNQPQHF.

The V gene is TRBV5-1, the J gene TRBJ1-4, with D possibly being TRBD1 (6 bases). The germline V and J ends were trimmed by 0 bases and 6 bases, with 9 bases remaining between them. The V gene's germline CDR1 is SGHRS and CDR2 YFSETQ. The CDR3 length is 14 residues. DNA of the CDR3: TGCGCCAGCAGCTTGGGGGCAGGGGATGAAAAACTGTTTTTT. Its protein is CASSLGAGDEKLFF.

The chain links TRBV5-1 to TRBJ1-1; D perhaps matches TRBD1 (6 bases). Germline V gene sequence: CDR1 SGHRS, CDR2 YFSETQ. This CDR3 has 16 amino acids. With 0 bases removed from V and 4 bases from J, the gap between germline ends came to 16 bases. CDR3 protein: CASSLGPGASSTEAFF. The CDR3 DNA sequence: TGCGCCAGCAGCTTGGGTCCGGGGGCTAGCAGCACTGAAGCTTTCTTT.

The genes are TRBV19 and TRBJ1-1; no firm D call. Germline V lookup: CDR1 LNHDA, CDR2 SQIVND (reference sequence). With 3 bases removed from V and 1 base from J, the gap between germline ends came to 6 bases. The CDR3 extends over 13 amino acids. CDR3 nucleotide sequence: TGTGCCAGTAGTATGAACCGGAACACTGAAGCTTTCTTT. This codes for CASSMNRNTEAFF.

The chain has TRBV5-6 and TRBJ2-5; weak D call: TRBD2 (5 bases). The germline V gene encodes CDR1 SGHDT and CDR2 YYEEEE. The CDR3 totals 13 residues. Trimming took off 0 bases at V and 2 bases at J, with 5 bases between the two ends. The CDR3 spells CASSLGLQETQYF. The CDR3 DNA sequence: TGTGCCAGCAGCTTGGGACTACAAGAGACCCAGTACTTC.

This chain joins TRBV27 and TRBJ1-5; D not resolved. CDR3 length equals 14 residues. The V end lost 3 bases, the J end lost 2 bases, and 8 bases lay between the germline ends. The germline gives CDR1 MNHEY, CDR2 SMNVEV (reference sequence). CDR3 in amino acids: CASSFGVGNQPQHF. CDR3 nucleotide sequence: TGTGCCAGCAGTTTTGGGGTAGGCAATCAGCCCCAGCATTTT.

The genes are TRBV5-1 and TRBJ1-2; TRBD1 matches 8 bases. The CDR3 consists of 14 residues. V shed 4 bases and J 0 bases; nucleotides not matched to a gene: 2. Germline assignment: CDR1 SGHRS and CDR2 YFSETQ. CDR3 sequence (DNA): TGCGCCAGCAGCACGGACAGGGCTAACTATGGCTACACCTTC. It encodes CASSTDRANYGYTF.

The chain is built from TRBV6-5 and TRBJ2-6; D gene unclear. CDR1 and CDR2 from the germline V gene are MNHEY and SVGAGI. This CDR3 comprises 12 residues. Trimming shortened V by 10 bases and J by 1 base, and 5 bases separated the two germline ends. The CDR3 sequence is CATHSGANVLTF. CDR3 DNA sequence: TGTGCCACCCATTCTGGGGCCAACGTCCTGACTTTC.

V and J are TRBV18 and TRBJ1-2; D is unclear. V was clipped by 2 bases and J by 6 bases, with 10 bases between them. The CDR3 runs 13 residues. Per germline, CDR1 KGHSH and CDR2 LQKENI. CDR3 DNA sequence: TGTGCCAGCTCACCAAATCGTGGCAATGGCTACACCTTC. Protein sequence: CASSPNRGNGYTF.